This T cell receptor (beta chain) was observed in a study of STAT3 mutations in large granular lymphocyte leukemia. Whole-study results and caveats: Every T-cell large granular lymphocyte leukemia patient had at least one immunodominant TCR beta clonotype.

Each sample's TCRbeta library yielded on average around 44,000 productive templates. Some clones are missing from TCRdb's copy, which holds only in-frame ones; the method was immunoSEQ multiplex PCR. This table has 10,000 to 15,000 clones, 88% appearing once. Of note for this clone: Its cognate antigen is unknown.

The sequenced material came from PBMCs. The TCR originated in a human donor with T large granular lymphocyte leukemia. Some clones in this sample may be carry-over from other donors' samples.

The CDR3 loop reads CASSLGGIAEAFF. The CDR3 DNA sequence: TGTGCCAGCAGCTTAGGGGGGATTGCTGAAGCTTTCTTT. The rearrangement uses TRBV7-9 and TRBJ1-1, with D perhaps TRBD1 (5 bases). Germline-derived CDR1 and CDR2 are SEHNR and FQNEAQ (reference sequence). The CDR3 runs 13 residues. Trimming stripped 1 base from V and 6 bases from J, with 9 bases between.